One and the same sample provided the 13 T cell receptor beta chains below, sequenced in a study of T cell responses to AZD1222 COVID-19 vaccine. Clones were sequenced by immunoSEQ multiplex PCR, and TCRdb holds only the in-frame ones, with some missing. The data hold under 200,000 clones, with almost 95% observed a single time. Sequencing used peripheral blood, obtained on day 0 of AZD1222 vaccination. The receptors were sampled from an adult in good health.

The V and J genes are TRBV7-9 and TRBJ1-5; D remains ambiguous. This CDR3 spans 12 amino acids. Per germline, CDR1 SEHNR and CDR2 FQNEAQ (reference sequence). V lost 4 bases and J lost 13, with 14 bases in between. The CDR3: CASSSLKGGQHF. The CDR3 region has the DNA TGTGCCAGCAGCTCCCTCAAAGGAGGTCAGCATTTT.

This clone was detected once. The chain combines TRBV7-9 with TRBJ2-7, with a tentative D call TRBD2 (5 bases). Looked up from germline, CDR1 is SEHNR and CDR2 is FQNEAQ (reference sequence). V lost 5 bases to trimming and J lost 3 bases, with 14 bases between them. The CDR3 loop spans 14 amino acids. CDR3 DNA sequence: TGTGCCAGCAGCCCACCTACGGGGAGCTACGAGCAGTACTTC. As protein: CASSPPTGSYEQYF.

V usage is TRBV7-6 and J usage is TRBJ2-1; the D is unclear. CDR1 is SGHVS and CDR2 is FNYEAQ in the germline V gene. Deletions cut 2 bases from V and 5 bases from J, with 16 bases between. The CDR3 contains 16 residues. The CDR3 DNA sequence: TGTGCCAGCAGCTTAACGTCAGTGTACCGGGACAATGAGCAGTTCTTC. Its translation is CASSLTSVYRDNEQFF.

This clone was observed a handful of times. This sequence joins TRBV4-3 and TRBJ1-1; weak D call: TRBD1 (6 bases). Germline assignment: CDR1 LGHNA and CDR2 YSLEER. V lost 0 bases and J lost 4, with 12 bases in between. CDR3 length: 15 amino acids. This chain's CDR3 is CASSQDRGRVTEAFF. CDR3 DNA: TGCGCCAGCAGCCAAGATCGGGGGCGGGTCACTGAAGCTTTCTTT.

V usage is TRBV18 and J usage is TRBJ1-1; TRBD1 might be the D (5 bases). The CDR3 is 14 amino acids. V lost 2 bases and J lost 3, with 10 bases in between. Germline lookup yields CDR1 KGHSH and CDR2 LQKENI. Here the CDR3 reads CASSPLGEDTEAFF. The DNA for the CDR3 is TGTGCCAGCTCACCATTGGGGGAGGACACTGAAGCTTTCTTT. The variable domain in full, with the rest retrieved from reference TRBV18 and TRBJ1-1, is NAGVMQNPRHLVRRRGQEARLRCSPMKGHSHVYWYRQLPEEGLKFMVYLQKENIIDESGMPKERFSAEFPKEGPSILRIQQVVRGDSAAYFCASSPLGEDTEAFFGQGTRLTVV.

This rearrangement joins TRBV5-1 to TRBJ2-7, with 9 bases aligning to TRBD1. Germline trimming cut 4 bases from V and 4 bases from J; bases unmatched to any gene: 9. CDR1 is SGHRS, CDR2 YFSETQ, per germline. This CDR3 is built from 15 residues. The DNA of the CDR3 is TGCGCCAGCAGCCCAAGGACAGGGGAGAGGTACGAGCAGTACTTC. This gives the protein CASSPRTGERYEQYF. Variable domain in full (rest from reference TRBV5-1 and TRBJ2-7): KAGVTQTPRYLIKTRGQQVTLSCSPISGHRSVSWYQQTPGQGLQFLFEYFSETQRNKGNFPGRFSGRQFSNSRSEMNVSTLELGDSALYLCASSPRTGERYEQYFGPGTRLTVT.

Written as DNA, the CDR3 is TGTGCCACTACGCCAAGAAATTCACCCCTCCACTTT. Protein: CATTPRNSPLHF. The chain couples TRBV28 to TRBJ1-6, with no clear D. This CDR3 spans 12 amino acids. Per the germline V gene, CDR1 is MDHEN and CDR2 is SYDVKM. Between the trimmed V and J ends, which lost 10 bases and 7 bases, there was a span of 11 bases.

CDR3 region: CASSFNRISNYGYTF. CDR3 nucleotide sequence: TGTGCCAGCAGCTTTAACAGGATTTCGAACTATGGCTACACCTTC. J is TRBJ1-2 and V is TRBV7-9; a weak D match, TRBD1 (5 bases). The germline gives CDR1 SEHNR, CDR2 FQNEAQ (reference sequence). CDR3 size: 15 residues. Trimming pared 3 bases from V and 2 bases from J, leaving 13 bases between.

The rearrangement joins TRBV6-5 to TRBJ2-7; possible D gene TRBD1, 5 bases. V was shortened by 4 bases and J by 3 bases, with 13 bases between the two germline ends. CDR3 length: 14 amino acids. Germline-derived CDR1 and CDR2 are MNHEY and SVGAGI. CDR3 sequence: CASSSPGFGYEQYF. CDR3 bases: TGTGCCAGCAGTTCCCCAGGGTTCGGCTACGAGCAGTACTTC.

The rearrangement joins TRBV15 to TRBJ2-1, with TRBD1 matching 9 bases. After removal of 0 bases from V and 7 bases from J, the junction contained 7 bases not matched to a gene. Germline V CDR1 and CDR2: LNHNV, YYDKDF (reference sequence). The CDR3 extends over 16 amino acids. The CDR3 sequence is CATSRDTGTGKNEQFF. In DNA, the CDR3 is TGTGCCACCAGCAGAGACACGGGGACAGGGAAAAATGAGCAGTTCTTC.

This rearrangement joins TRBV19 to TRBJ2-7, with 9 positions matching TRBD1. Germline CDR1 LNHDA, CDR2 SQIVND (reference sequence). The CDR3 contains 16 residues. V trimming: 9 bases; J trimming: 0 bases; junction bases outside the gene matches: 12. The CDR3 DNA follows: TGTGCCAGCCGCCCAACGGGACAGGGTATCTCCTACGAGCAGTACTTC. It specifies CASRPTGQGISYEQYF.

V and J are TRBV6-5 and TRBJ2-6, with D perhaps matching TRBD1 (5 bases). V dropped 2 bases and J dropped 4 bases, with 12 bases sitting between them. CDR3 length: 16 amino acids. Germline V gene lookup returns CDR1 MNHEY and CDR2 SVGAGI. The CDR3 DNA follows: TGTGCCAGCAGTTACGATCCAGGGCCCGGGGCCAACGTCCTGACTTTC. It codes for CASSYDPGPGANVLTF.

The V and J genes are TRBV6-5 and TRBJ2-5; D could derive from TRBD1 or TRBD2 (5 bases each). The length of the CDR3 is 13 residues. V lost 7 bases, J lost 5 bases, and 14 bases lay in between. In germline, CDR1 is MNHEY, CDR2 SVGAGI. CDR3: CASKRDLQETQYF. The CDR3, as DNA: TGTGCCAGCAAGAGGGACCTCCAGGAGACCCAGTACTTC.